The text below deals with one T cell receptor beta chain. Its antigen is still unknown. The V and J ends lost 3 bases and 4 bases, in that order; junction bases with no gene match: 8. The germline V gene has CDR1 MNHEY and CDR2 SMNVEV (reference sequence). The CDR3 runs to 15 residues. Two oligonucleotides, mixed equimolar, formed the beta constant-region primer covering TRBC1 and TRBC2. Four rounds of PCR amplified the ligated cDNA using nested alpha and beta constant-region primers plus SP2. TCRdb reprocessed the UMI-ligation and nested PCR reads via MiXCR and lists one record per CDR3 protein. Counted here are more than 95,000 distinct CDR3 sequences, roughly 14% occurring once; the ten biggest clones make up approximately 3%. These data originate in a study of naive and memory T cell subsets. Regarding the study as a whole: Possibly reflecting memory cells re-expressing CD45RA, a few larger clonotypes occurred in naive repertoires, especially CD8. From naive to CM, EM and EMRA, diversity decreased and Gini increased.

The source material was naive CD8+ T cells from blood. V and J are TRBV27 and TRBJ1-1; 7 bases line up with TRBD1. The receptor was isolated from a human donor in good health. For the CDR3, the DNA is TGTGCCAGCAGTTTGACAGGGAACGGCGGCACTGAAGCTTTCTTT. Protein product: CASSLTGNGGTEAFF.